This T cell receptor beta chain was observed in a study of T cell responses to AZD1222 COVID-19 vaccine. Here immunoSEQ multiplex PCR was the method, and the copy in TCRdb shows in-frame clones only, minus some. The sample consists of about 100,000 clones, over 90% of them appearing once. There are 17 residues in the CDR3. The V gene end was trimmed by 6 bases and the J gene end by 0 bases; junction bases not matched to a gene: 8. In germline, CDR1 is SNHLY, CDR2 FYNNEI. The V gene is TRBV2, the J gene TRBJ1-1; 12 bases fit TRBD1. The specimen comprised peripheral blood, sampled on day 0 of AZD1222 vaccination. The sequence derives from an adult in good health. In DNA form, the CDR3 reads TGTGCCAGCAGCGGGGACAGGGGGCTGCCCATGAACACTGAAGCTTTCTTT. Amino acid sequence: CASSGDRGLPMNTEAFF.